This TCR beta chain was retrieved from a study of blood T cell repertoires in COVID-19. Across the study: T cells, B-cell-depleted T cells, or PBMCs provided the cDNA or gDNA that served as material.

This clone appeared many times. The J segment lost 1 base and the V segment lost 2 bases, leaving 2 bases of the junction unmatched. CDR3 length: 15 residues. Germline V CDR1 and CDR2: WNHNN, SYGVQD (reference sequence). Assay used: immunoSEQ multiplex PCR; TCRdb lists only in-frame clones, some missing. The sample shows 140,000 to 150,000 clones, about four fifths of them seen only once. The specimen sequenced was peripheral blood. The chain carries TRBV10-1 and TRBJ1-5; 7 nucleotides align to TRBD1. This TCR was recovered from a man aged 65-85 years who had recovered from COVID-19. In DNA form, the CDR3 reads TGCGCCAGCAGTGAGCGACAGGGAAGCAATCAGCCCCAGCATTTT. Translation gives CASSERQGSNQPQHF.